This TCR beta chain was identified in a study of cytomegalovirus exposure and HLA in healthy donors. Concerning this clone: Its antigen remains unidentified.

Study-level points and caveats: For cytomegalovirus status, the classifier reportedly gave diagnoses with high specificity and sensitivity. Based on reports, TCR beta sequences accurately predicted HLA-A and HLA-B alleles for most subjects.

The PCR was carried out with 60 Vbeta primers and 13 Jbeta primers. Sequenced by immunoSEQ multiplex PCR; TCRdb stores in-frame clones only, minus some. Here the sample spans under 200,000 clones, 60% to 85% being singletons. Material for sequencing was PBMCs. The TCR was taken from a female donor in good health and CMV-seronegative.

CDR3 region: CASSSRQGNNSPLHF. In nucleotides, the CDR3 is TGTGCCAGCAGTTCAAGACAGGGTAATAATTCACCCCTCCACTTT. The chain carries TRBV28 and TRBJ1-6; 7 bases agree with TRBD1. V shed 4 bases and J 5 bases; nucleotides not matched to a gene: 5. This CDR3 has 15 residues. The germline gives CDR1 MDHEN, CDR2 SYDVKM. Filled out from reference TRBV28 and TRBJ1-6, the complete variable domain reads DVKVTQSSRYLVKRTGEKVFLECVQDMDHENMFWYRQDPGLGLRLIYFSYDVKMKEKGDIPEGYSVSREKKERFSLILESASTNQTSMYLCASSSRQGNNSPLHFGNGTRLTVT.